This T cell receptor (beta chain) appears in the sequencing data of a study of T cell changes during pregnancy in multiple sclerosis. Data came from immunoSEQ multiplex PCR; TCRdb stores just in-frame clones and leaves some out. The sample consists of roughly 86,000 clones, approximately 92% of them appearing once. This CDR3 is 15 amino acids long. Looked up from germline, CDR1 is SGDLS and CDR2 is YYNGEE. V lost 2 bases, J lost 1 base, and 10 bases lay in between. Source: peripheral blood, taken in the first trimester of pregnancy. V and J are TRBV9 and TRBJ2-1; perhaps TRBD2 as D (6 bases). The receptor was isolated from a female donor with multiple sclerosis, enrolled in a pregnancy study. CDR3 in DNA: TGTGCCAGCAGCGTGAATAGCGGATCCTACAATGAGCAGTTCTTC. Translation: CASSVNSGSYNEQFF.